The 3 T cell receptor beta chains presented below share a single source sample, sequenced in a study of blood T cells in healthy people across ages. Primers used in a second PCR of roughly 7 to 12 cycles were a sample-barcoded 5' primer and a J-beta primer mix. TCRdb re-called the 5' RACE reads through MiXCR, storing one row per CDR3 protein. The repertoire holds 650,000 to 700,000 distinct CDR3 sequences, with around 52% as singletons. Sequencing used blood. The source of these receptors is a woman aged 80 or older in good health.

A word on this clonotype: Germline and junction disagree at one end, which may indicate a read error. In DNA, the CDR3 is TGTGTCAGCAGTCCGGGACAGAGCTCCTACAATGAGCAGTTCTTC. Translation gives CVSSPGQSSYNEQFF. The rearrangement joins TRBV7-9 to TRBJ2-1, with TRBD1 matching 7 bases. CDR1 and CDR2 from the germline V gene are SEHNR and FQNEAQ (reference sequence). The CDR3 is 15 residues long.

This clonotype has more than one count but fewer than ten. This chain connects TRBV6-2 or TRBV6-3 to TRBJ1-1, with D unresolved. With 1 base removed from V and 0 bases from J, the gap between germline ends came to 6 bases. CDR1 MNHEY and CDR2 SVGEGT come from the germline V gene. The CDR3 has 14 residues. The CDR3 nucleotides read TGTGCCAGCAGTTACTTGGACTTGAACACTGAAGCTTTCTTT. Translated: CASSYLDLNTEAFF.

This chain uses TRBV5-1 with TRBJ2-2; D possibly corresponds to TRBD1 (5 bases). This CDR3 contains 18 residues. Germline-derived CDR1 and CDR2 are SGHRS and YFSETQ. The V gene lost 0 bases and the J gene lost 2 bases, with 17 bases spanning the gap. This CDR3 reads CASSLVETWTSNTGELFF. CDR3 sequence (DNA): TGCGCCAGCAGCTTGGTAGAAACATGGACAAGCAACACCGGGGAGCTGTTTTTT.